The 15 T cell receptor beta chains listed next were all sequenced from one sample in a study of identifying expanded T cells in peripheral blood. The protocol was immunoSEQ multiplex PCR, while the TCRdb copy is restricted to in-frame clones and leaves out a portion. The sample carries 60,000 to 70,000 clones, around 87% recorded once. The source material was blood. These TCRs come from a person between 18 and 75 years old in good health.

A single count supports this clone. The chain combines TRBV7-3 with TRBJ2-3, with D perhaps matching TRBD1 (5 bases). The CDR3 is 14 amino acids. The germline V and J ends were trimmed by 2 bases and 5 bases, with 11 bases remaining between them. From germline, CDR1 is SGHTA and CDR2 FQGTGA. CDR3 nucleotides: TGTGCCAGCAGCTTAGGGGCTGGTGGAGATACGCAGTATTTT. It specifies CASSLGAGGDTQYF.

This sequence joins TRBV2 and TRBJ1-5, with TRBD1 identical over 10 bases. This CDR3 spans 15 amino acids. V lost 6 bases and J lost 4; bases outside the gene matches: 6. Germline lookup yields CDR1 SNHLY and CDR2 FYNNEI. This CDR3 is CASRDWDRGNQPQHF. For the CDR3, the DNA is TGTGCCAGCAGGGATTGGGACAGGGGTAATCAGCCCCAGCATTTT.

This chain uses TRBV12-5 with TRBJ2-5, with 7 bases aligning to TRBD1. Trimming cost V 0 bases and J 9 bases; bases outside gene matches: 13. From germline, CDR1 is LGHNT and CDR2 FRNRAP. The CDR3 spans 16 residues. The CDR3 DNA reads TGTGCTAGTGGTTTGGTAGAGGGACAGCGGATATTGGCCCAGTACTTC. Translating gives CASGLVEGQRILAQYF.

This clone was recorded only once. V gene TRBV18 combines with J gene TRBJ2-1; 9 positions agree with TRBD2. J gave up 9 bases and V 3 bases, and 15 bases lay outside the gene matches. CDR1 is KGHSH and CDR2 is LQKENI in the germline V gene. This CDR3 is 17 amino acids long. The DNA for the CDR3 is TGTGCCAGCTCACCGCCATCGATTAGCGGGAGTGGGTTTGAGCAGTTCTTC. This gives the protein CASSPPSISGSGFEQFF.

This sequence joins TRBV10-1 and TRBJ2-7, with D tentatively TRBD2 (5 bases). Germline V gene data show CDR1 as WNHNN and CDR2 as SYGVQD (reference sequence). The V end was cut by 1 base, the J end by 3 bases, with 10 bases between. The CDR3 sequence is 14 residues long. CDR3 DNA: TGCGCCAGCAGTGAGTTGCGGGCGGGCTACGAGCAGTACTTC. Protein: CASSELRAGYEQYF.

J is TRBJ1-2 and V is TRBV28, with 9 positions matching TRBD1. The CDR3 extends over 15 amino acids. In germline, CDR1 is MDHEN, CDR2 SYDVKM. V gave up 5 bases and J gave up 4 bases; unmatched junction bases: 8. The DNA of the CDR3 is TGTGCCAGCAGTGTCCCGGGACAGGGAATCTATGGCTACACCTTC. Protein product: CASSVPGQGIYGYTF.

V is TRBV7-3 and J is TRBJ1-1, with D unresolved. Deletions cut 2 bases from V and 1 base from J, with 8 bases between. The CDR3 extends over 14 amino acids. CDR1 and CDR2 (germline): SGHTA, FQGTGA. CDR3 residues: CASSLGQTNTEAFF. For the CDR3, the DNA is TGTGCCAGCAGCTTAGGGCAGACGAACACTGAAGCTTTCTTT.

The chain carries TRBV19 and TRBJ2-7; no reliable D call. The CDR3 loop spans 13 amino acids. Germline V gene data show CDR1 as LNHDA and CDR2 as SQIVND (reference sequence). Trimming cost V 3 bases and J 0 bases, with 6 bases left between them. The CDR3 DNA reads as TGTGCCAGTAGTATCGGTATCTCCTACGAGCAGTACTTC. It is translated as CASSIGISYEQYF.

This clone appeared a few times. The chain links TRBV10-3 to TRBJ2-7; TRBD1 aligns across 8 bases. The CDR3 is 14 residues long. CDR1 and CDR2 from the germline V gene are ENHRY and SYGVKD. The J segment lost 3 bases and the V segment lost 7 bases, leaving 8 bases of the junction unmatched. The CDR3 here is CAIKASGTGYEQYF. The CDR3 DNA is TGTGCCATCAAGGCGTCCGGGACAGGCTACGAGCAGTACTTC.

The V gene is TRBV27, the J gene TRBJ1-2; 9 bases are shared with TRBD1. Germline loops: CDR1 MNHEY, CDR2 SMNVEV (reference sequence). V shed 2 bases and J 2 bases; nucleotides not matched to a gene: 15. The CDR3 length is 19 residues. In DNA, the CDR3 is TGTGCCAGCAGTTTAGTAGGACAGGGGCGAGCGCGTTCCAACTATGGCTACACCTTC. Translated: CASSLVGQGRARSNYGYTF.

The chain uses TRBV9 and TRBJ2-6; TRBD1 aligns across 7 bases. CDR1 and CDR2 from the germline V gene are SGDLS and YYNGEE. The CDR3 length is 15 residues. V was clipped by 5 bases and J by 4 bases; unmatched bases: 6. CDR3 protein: CASSATGTGANVLTF. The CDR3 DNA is TGTGCCAGCAGTGCGACAGGGACCGGGGCCAACGTCCTGACTTTC.

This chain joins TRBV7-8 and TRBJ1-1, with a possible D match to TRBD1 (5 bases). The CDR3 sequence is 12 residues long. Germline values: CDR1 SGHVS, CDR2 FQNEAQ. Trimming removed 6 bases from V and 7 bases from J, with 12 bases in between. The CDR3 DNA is TGTGCCAGCAGAGACAGTTCTCGTGAAGCTTTCTTT. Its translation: CASRDSSREAFF.

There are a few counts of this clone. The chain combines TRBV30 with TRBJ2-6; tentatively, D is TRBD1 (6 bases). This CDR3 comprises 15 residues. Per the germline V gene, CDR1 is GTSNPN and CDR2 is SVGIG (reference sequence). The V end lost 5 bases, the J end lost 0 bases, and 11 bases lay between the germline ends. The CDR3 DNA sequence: TGTGCCTGGGCCCCAGGGGTCTCTGGGGCCAACGTCCTGACTTTC. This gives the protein CAWAPGVSGANVLTF.

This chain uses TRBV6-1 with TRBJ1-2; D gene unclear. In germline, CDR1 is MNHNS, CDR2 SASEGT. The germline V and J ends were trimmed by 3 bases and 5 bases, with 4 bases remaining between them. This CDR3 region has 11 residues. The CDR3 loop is CASSDRYGYTF. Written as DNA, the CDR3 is TGTGCCAGCAGTGACCGGTATGGCTACACCTTC.

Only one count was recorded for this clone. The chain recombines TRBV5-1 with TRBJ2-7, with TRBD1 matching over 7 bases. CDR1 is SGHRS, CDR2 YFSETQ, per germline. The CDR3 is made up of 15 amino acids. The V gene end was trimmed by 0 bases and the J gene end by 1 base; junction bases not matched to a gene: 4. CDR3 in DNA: TGCGCCAGCAGCTTGGTTCCAGGGGGATCCTACGAGCAGTACTTC. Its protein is CASSLVPGGSYEQYF.